One and the same sample provided the 4 T cell receptor beta chains below, sequenced in a study of OX40 agonist ivuxolimab in advanced cancers. The library relied on the immunoSEQ multiplex PCR assay. The clones in this table, taken by TCRdb from immuneACCESS, are in-frame only. Not every clone is retained; where verified, under half of the shortfall comes from an unresolved V gene, and the cause of the rest is unknown. The sample table records 55,000 to 65,000 clones; around 89% of these occur just once. 1.9% of the sample goes to the ten largest clones. Sequencing used CD4+ or CD8+ T cells sorted from blood, obtained in a trial of the OX40 agonist ivuxolimab. The source of these receptors is an adult with an advanced solid tumor such as melanoma, head and neck, liver or kidney cancer.

The chain links TRBV6-5 to TRBJ1-2, with D perhaps TRBD1 (5 bases). Germline loops: CDR1 MNHEY, CDR2 SVGAGI. V was clipped by 2 bases and J by 5 bases, with 15 bases between them. The CDR3 is made up of 15 amino acids. Here the CDR3 DNA reads TGTGCCAGCAGTTACGTTGGGGGGAGTCAGTATGGCTACACCTTC. Amino acid sequence: CASSYVGGSQYGYTF.

The chain combines TRBV19 with TRBJ2-2; D is undetermined. The CDR3 spans 11 residues. V was clipped by 10 bases and J by 5 bases, with 8 bases between them. The germline gives CDR1 LNHDA, CDR2 SQIVND (reference sequence). CDR3 region: CATLSTGELFF. The CDR3 region has the DNA TGTGCCACCCTCAGTACCGGGGAGCTGTTTTTT.

Concerning this clone: Relative to the germline gene, one junction end is altered; a read error may explain this. This rearrangement joins TRBV7-7 to TRBJ2-5, with TRBD1 identical over 11 bases. CDR3 length equals 14 residues. Germline V gene lookup returns CDR1 SSHAT and CDR2 FNYEAQ (reference sequence). The CDR3 DNA reads TGTGCTAGCAGAACGGGACAGGGGGAAGAGACCCAGTACTTC. Translated: CASRTGQGEETQYF.

The gene calls are TRBV18 and TRBJ2-5; 8 bases agree with TRBD1. The J call may be mistaken, given a closer DNA end match to TRBJ2-7. There are 13 residues in the CDR3. The germline gives CDR1 KGHSH, CDR2 LQKENI. CDR3 sequence (DNA): TGTGCCAGCTCACAAACAGGGGGCTACGAGCAGTACTTC. This sequence encodes CASSQTGGYEQYF.